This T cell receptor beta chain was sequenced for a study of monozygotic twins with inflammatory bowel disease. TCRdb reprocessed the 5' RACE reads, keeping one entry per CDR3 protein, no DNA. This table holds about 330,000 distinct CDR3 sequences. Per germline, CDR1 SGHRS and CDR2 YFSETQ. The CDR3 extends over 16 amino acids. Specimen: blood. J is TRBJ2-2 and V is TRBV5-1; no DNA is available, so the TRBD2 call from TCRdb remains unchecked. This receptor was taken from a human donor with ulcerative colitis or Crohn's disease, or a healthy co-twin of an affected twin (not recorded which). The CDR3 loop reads CASSDSALRDTGELFF.